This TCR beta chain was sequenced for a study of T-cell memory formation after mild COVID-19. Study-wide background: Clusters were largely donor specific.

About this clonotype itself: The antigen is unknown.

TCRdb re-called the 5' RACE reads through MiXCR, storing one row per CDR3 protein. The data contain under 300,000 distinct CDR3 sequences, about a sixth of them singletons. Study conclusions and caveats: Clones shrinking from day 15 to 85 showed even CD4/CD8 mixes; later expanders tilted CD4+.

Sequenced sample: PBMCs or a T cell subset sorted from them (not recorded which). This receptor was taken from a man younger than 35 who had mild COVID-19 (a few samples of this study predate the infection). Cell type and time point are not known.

CDR3 in DNA: TGTGCCAGCAGTGTGACAGGGATGGGAGGTAGGAGCAATCAGCCCCAGCATTTT. Translation: CASSVTGMGGRSNQPQHF. V usage is TRBV28 and J usage is TRBJ1-5, with 7 positions matching TRBD1. The germline CDR1 and CDR2 sequences are MDHEN and SYDVKM. The CDR3 spans 18 residues. V gave up 5 bases and J gave up 1 base; unmatched junction bases: 14. Supplemented by reference TRBV28 and TRBJ1-5, the full variable domain reads DVKVTQSSRYLVKRTGEKVFLECVQDMDHENMFWYRQDPGLGLRLIYFSYDVKMKEKGDIPEGYSVSREKKERFSLILESASTNQTSMYLCASSVTGMGGRSNQPQHFGDGTRLSIL.